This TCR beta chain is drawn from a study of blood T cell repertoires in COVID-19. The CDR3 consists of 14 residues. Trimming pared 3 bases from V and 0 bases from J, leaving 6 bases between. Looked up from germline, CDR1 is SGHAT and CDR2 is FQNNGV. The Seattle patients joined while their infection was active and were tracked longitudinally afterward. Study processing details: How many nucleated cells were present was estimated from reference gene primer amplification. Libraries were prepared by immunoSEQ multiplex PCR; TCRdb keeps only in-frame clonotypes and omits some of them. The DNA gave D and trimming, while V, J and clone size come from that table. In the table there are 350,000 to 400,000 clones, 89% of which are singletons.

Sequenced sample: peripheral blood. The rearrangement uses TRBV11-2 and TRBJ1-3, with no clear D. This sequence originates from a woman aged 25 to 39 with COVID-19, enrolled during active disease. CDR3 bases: TGTGCCAGCAGCTTGGCCCCCTCTGGAAACACCATATATTTT. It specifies CASSLAPSGNTIYF.